Listed here is a single T cell receptor beta chain. The antigen is not known. Semi-nested PCR with Nested Universal Primer A followed constant-region reverse priming of full-length variable regions. TCRdb called the 5' RACE reads again in MiXCR, with one record for every CDR3 protein. The sample includes 55,000 or so distinct CDR3 sequences, around 20% of them seen just once. The CDR3 spans 14 residues. Looked up from germline, CDR1 is SGHVS and CDR2 is FNYEAQ. Trimming left V 2 bases short and J 3 bases short, with 7 bases between. Study observations and caveats: Greatest tumor Treg TCR overlap was with tumor naive CD4+ cells. The TCR gene usage of tumor memory CD4+ T cells clustered together with blood and lymph node memory CD4+ cells and with lymph node naive CD4+ cells. Larger-cohort validation covered only one TCR beta V-J rearrangement.

Treg sorting used a CD4+CD25+CD127-/low gate. The clonotype originates from a female donor with breast cancer. Sequencing input: tumor-infiltrating Tregs sorted from the breast tumor. The rearrangement joins TRBV7-6 to TRBJ2-2; D unclear. The CDR3 protein is CASSLSADTGELFF. The CDR3 nucleotides are TGTGCCAGCAGCTTATCAGCAGACACCGGGGAGCTGTTTTTT.